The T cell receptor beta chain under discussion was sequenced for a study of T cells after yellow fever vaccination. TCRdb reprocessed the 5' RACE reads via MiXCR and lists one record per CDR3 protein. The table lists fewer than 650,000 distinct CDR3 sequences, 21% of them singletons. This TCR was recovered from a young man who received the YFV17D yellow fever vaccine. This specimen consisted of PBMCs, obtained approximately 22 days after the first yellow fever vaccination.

CDR3: CASSVGVNTGELFF. The CDR3 DNA sequence: TGTGCCAGCAGCGTAGGGGTAAACACCGGGGAGCTGTTTTTT. V usage is TRBV9 and J usage is TRBJ2-2; D is unclear. The germline V gene encodes CDR1 SGDLS and CDR2 YYNGEE. This CDR3 spans 14 amino acids. V was cut by 0 bases and J by 2 bases, with 5 bases left in between.